This record concerns one TCR beta chain sequence. This sample is drawn from a study of T cell changes during pregnancy in multiple sclerosis. The length of the CDR3 is 13 residues. Looked up from germline, CDR1 is SNHLY and CDR2 is FYNNEI. V was shortened by 9 bases and J by 7 bases, with 18 bases between the two germline ends. The repertoire was sequenced with immunoSEQ multiplex PCR; TCRdb's copy has only in-frame clones and lacks some. The profile shows about 50,000 clones, roughly 90% of them singletons. The rearrangement uses TRBV2 and TRBJ1-1, with D possibly being TRBD1 (5 bases). This sequence was found in a female donor with multiple sclerosis, enrolled in a pregnancy study. The input for sequencing was CD4+ T cells from peripheral blood mononuclear cells, taken after pregnancy. DNA of the CDR3: TGTGCCAGTCGATACTCAGGGCAGGATGAAGCTTTCTTT. This gives the protein CASRYSGQDEAFF.